Listed below are T cell receptor beta chains from one sample, sequenced in a study of T cells after yellow fever vaccination. TCRdb processed the 5' RACE reads anew with MiXCR; each CDR3 protein has one entry. Altogether approximately 550,000 distinct CDR3 sequences are present, roughly 21% being singletons, with the ten largest covering more than 13%. The sequencing used PBMCs, collected 15 days after the yellow fever booster vaccination. The source is a man under 40 who received the YFV17D yellow fever vaccine. CDR3s include the opening cysteine and the closing phenylalanine or tryptophan. Fields, in order: V gene, J gene, D gene, clone size, CDR3 protein, CDR3 DNA. A D gene is named only where the DNA matches it firmly. Clone sizes are given selectively: once, few, many, or a class where the clone is expanded.

v_call: TRBV5-4
j_call: TRBJ2-3
d_call: .
clone_size: once
cdr3_aa: CASSLKGGNTDTQYF
cdr3_nt: TGTGCCAGCAGCTTAAAGGGCGGGAACACAGATACGCAGTATTTT

v_call: TRBV7-9
j_call: TRBJ2-2
d_call: TRBD2
clone_size: .
cdr3_aa: CASLGRASGSGELFF
cdr3_nt: TGTGCCAGCCTCGGGAGGGCCTCTGGTAGCGGGGAGCTGTTTTTT

v_call: TRBV7-2
j_call: TRBJ2-4
d_call: .
clone_size: .
cdr3_aa: CASSFSRETRNIQYF
cdr3_nt: TGTGCCAGCAGCTTTTCAAGAGAGACTCGAAACATTCAGTACTTC

v_call: TRBV9
j_call: TRBJ2-1
d_call: .
clone_size: .
cdr3_aa: CASSVAIRFSYNEQFF
cdr3_nt: TGTGCCAGCAGCGTAGCTATTAGGTTCTCCTACAATGAGCAGTTCTTC

v_call: TRBV5-6
j_call: TRBJ2-3
d_call: TRBD1
clone_size: .
cdr3_aa: CASSALDRATDTQYF
cdr3_nt: TGTGCCAGCAGCGCCCTGGACAGGGCAACAGATACGCAGTATTTT

v_call: TRBV5-6
j_call: TRBJ2-1
d_call: TRBD2
clone_size: .
cdr3_aa: CASSLGGLENEQFF
cdr3_nt: TGTGCCAGCAGCCTAGGGGGACTAGAAAATGAGCAGTTCTTC

v_call: TRBV20-1
j_call: TRBJ2-7
d_call: .
clone_size: .
cdr3_aa: CSARDIGVWAQQYF
cdr3_nt: TGCAGTGCTAGAGATATCGGGGTATGGGCTCAGCAGTACTTC

v_call: TRBV7-2
j_call: TRBJ1-6
d_call: TRBD1
clone_size: .
cdr3_aa: CASSLSGQGGNSPLHF
cdr3_nt: TGTGCCAGCAGCTTAAGTGGACAGGGAGGTAATTCACCCCTCCACTTT

v_call: TRBV23-1
j_call: TRBJ2-7
d_call: TRBD2
clone_size: .
cdr3_aa: CASHPPNAGVGEQYF
cdr3_nt: TGCGCCAGCCACCCACCGAATGCGGGAGTCGGCGAGCAGTACTTC

v_call: TRBV11-2
j_call: TRBJ2-7
d_call: TRBD2
clone_size: few
cdr3_aa: CASSFLAGGLIGSYEQYF
cdr3_nt: TGTGCCAGCAGCTTCCTAGCGGGAGGTCTAATCGGCTCCTACGAGCAGTACTTC

v_call: TRBV5-1
j_call: TRBJ1-3
d_call: .
clone_size: few
cdr3_aa: CASSLAGGVGGNTIYF
cdr3_nt: TGCGCCAGCAGCTTGGCCGGTGGAGTAGGTGGAAACACCATATATTTT

v_call: TRBV20-1
j_call: TRBJ2-3
d_call: TRBD2
clone_size: .
cdr3_aa: CSAGRARFGTDTQYF
cdr3_nt: TGCAGTGCTGGGAGGGCGCGCTTCGGGACAGATACGCAGTATTTT

v_call: TRBV7-8
j_call: TRBJ2-7
d_call: TRBD1
clone_size: .
cdr3_aa: CASSLDRGRYEQYF
cdr3_nt: TGTGCCAGCAGCTTAGACAGGGGGCGATACGAGCAGTACTTC

v_call: TRBV30
j_call: TRBJ2-2
d_call: .
clone_size: .
cdr3_aa: CAWGVSGSTGELFF
cdr3_nt: TGTGCCTGGGGAGTTAGCGGATCCACCGGGGAGCTGTTTTTT

v_call: TRBV18
j_call: TRBJ2-6
d_call: TRBD1
clone_size: once
cdr3_aa: CASSPLGTGSSGANVLTF
cdr3_nt: TGTGCCAGCTCACCACTCGGGACAGGGAGCTCTGGGGCCAACGTCCTGACTTTC

v_call: TRBV28
j_call: TRBJ2-7
d_call: TRBD1
clone_size: .
cdr3_aa: CASVLTGGQYEQYF
cdr3_nt: TGTGCCAGCGTACTTACAGGGGGCCAGTACGAGCAGTACTTC

v_call: TRBV6-2/TRBV6-3
j_call: TRBJ2-1
d_call: .
clone_size: .
cdr3_aa: CASSSGGRRNNEQFF
cdr3_nt: TGTGCCAGCAGTTCAGGAGGGAGGAGGAACAATGAGCAGTTCTTC

v_call: TRBV10-3
j_call: TRBJ2-6
d_call: .
clone_size: .
cdr3_aa: CAIRPTGTAYSGANVLTF
cdr3_nt: TGTGCCATCAGACCGACCGGGACCGCCTACTCTGGGGCCAACGTCCTGACTTTC

v_call: TRBV11-2
j_call: TRBJ2-5
d_call: TRBD2
clone_size: .
cdr3_aa: CASSLVSSRLARFTLREETQYF
cdr3_nt: TGTGCCAGCAGCTTAGTCTCCTCCCGACTAGCGAGATTTACTTTAAGGGAGGAGACCCAGTACTTC

v_call: TRBV5-1
j_call: TRBJ2-1
d_call: TRBD2
clone_size: few
cdr3_aa: CASSGINSGASYNEQFF
cdr3_nt: TGCGCCAGCAGCGGGATCAATAGCGGGGCGTCCTACAATGAGCAGTTCTTC

v_call: TRBV3-1
j_call: TRBJ2-3
d_call: TRBD2
clone_size: few
cdr3_aa: CASSQVLAGDTQYF
cdr3_nt: TGTGCCAGCAGCCAAGTACTAGCGGGAGATACGCAGTATTTT

v_call: TRBV9
j_call: TRBJ2-4
d_call: .
clone_size: .
cdr3_aa: CASSISGGSQTIQYF
cdr3_nt: TGTGCCAGCAGCATAAGCGGCGGAAGCCAAACCATTCAGTACTTC

v_call: TRBV7-9
j_call: TRBJ2-2
d_call: .
clone_size: .
cdr3_aa: CASSSPRVAGELFF
cdr3_nt: TGTGCCAGCAGCTCCCCCCGAGTGGCCGGGGAGCTGTTTTTT

v_call: TRBV4-2
j_call: TRBJ1-1
d_call: .
clone_size: few
cdr3_aa: CASSQAQLLEAFF
cdr3_nt: TGTGCCAGCAGCCAAGCACAGTTACTGGAAGCTTTCTTT

v_call: TRBV4-1
j_call: TRBJ2-7
d_call: TRBD2
clone_size: .
cdr3_aa: CASSPSGETYEQYF
cdr3_nt: TGCGCCAGCAGCCCTAGCGGGGAGACCTACGAGCAGTACTTC

v_call: TRBV4-2
j_call: TRBJ1-2
d_call: .
clone_size: few
cdr3_aa: CASSQEVNGNYGYTF
cdr3_nt: TGTGCCAGCAGCCAAGAGGTCAACGGTAACTATGGCTACACCTTC

v_call: TRBV7-2
j_call: TRBJ1-2
d_call: .
clone_size: few
cdr3_aa: CASSSRPNYGYTF
cdr3_nt: TGTGCCAGCAGCTCCAGGCCTAACTATGGCTACACCTTC

v_call: TRBV7-2
j_call: TRBJ2-3
d_call: TRBD1
clone_size: once
cdr3_aa: CASSSYRDRESPDTQYF
cdr3_nt: TGTGCCAGCAGCTCGTACCGGGACAGGGAATCCCCAGATACGCAGTATTTT

v_call: TRBV5-1
j_call: TRBJ1-4
d_call: .
clone_size: few
cdr3_aa: CASRFGPATNEKLFF
cdr3_nt: TGCGCCAGCAGATTCGGGCCTGCAACTAATGAAAAACTGTTTTTT

v_call: TRBV27
j_call: TRBJ2-1
d_call: TRBD1
clone_size: few
cdr3_aa: CASSLGYGQGKQEQFF
cdr3_nt: TGTGCCAGCAGTTTAGGATATGGACAGGGGAAGCAAGAGCAGTTCTTC

v_call: TRBV20-1
j_call: TRBJ2-1
d_call: .
clone_size: few
cdr3_aa: CSAVEIEQFF
cdr3_nt: TGCAGTGCAGTTGAAATCGAGCAGTTCTTC

v_call: TRBV7-8
j_call: TRBJ2-3
d_call: .
clone_size: many
cdr3_aa: CASSLGTSTDTQYF
cdr3_nt: TGTGCCAGCAGCTTAGGAACTAGCACAGATACGCAGTATTTT

v_call: TRBV12-3/TRBV12-4
j_call: TRBJ1-2
d_call: TRBD1
clone_size: .
cdr3_aa: CASSFGTEYGYTF
cdr3_nt: TGTGCCAGCAGTTTTGGGACAGAGTATGGCTACACCTTC

v_call: TRBV5-5
j_call: TRBJ2-1
d_call: .
clone_size: .
cdr3_aa: CASRVRGYNEQFF
cdr3_nt: TGTGCCAGCAGGGTCCGTGGCTACAATGAGCAGTTCTTC

v_call: TRBV15
j_call: TRBJ2-7
d_call: TRBD1
clone_size: few
cdr3_aa: CATSRDRGSYEQYF
cdr3_nt: TGTGCCACCAGCAGGGACAGGGGCTCCTACGAGCAGTACTTC

v_call: TRBV9
j_call: TRBJ1-4
d_call: .
clone_size: .
cdr3_aa: CASSVGLAEPNEKLFF
cdr3_nt: TGTGCCAGCAGCGTAGGACTCGCAGAGCCTAATGAAAAACTGTTTTTT

v_call: TRBV29-1
j_call: TRBJ2-7
d_call: .
clone_size: few
cdr3_aa: CSVSRGMEYEQYF
cdr3_nt: TGCAGCGTTTCTCGAGGGATGGAGTACGAGCAGTACTTC

v_call: TRBV7-7
j_call: TRBJ2-3
d_call: .
clone_size: .
cdr3_aa: CASSLALGGGTQYF
cdr3_nt: TGTGCTAGCAGCTTAGCGCTTGGGGGCGGTACGCAGTATTTT

v_call: TRBV4-3
j_call: TRBJ2-3
d_call: TRBD1
clone_size: few
cdr3_aa: CASSQDPTHRDRVHGDTQYF
cdr3_nt: TGCGCCAGCAGCCAAGATCCCACCCATCGGGACAGGGTTCATGGAGATACGCAGTATTTT

v_call: TRBV9
j_call: TRBJ2-1
d_call: TRBD2
clone_size: few
cdr3_aa: CASSVVDLRTSGISLTSYNEQFF
cdr3_nt: TGTGCCAGCAGCGTAGTGGACCTCCGGACTAGCGGGATTTCTCTTACCTCCTACAATGAGCAGTTCTTC

v_call: TRBV18
j_call: TRBJ1-2
d_call: .
clone_size: few
cdr3_aa: CASSPAGDIYGYTF
cdr3_nt: TGTGCCAGCTCCCCCGCCGGGGACATATATGGCTACACCTTC

v_call: TRBV20-1
j_call: TRBJ2-7
d_call: TRBD2
clone_size: .
cdr3_aa: CSARDGAGASYEQYF
cdr3_nt: TGCAGTGCTAGAGATGGGGCGGGAGCTAGCTACGAGCAGTACTTC

v_call: TRBV27
j_call: TRBJ1-6
d_call: .
clone_size: .
cdr3_aa: CASGGDHYNSPLHF
cdr3_nt: TGTGCCAGCGGCGGGGATCACTATAATTCACCCCTCCACTTT

v_call: TRBV5-5
j_call: TRBJ2-2
d_call: TRBD2
clone_size: .
cdr3_aa: CASSLGLAENTGELFF
cdr3_nt: TGTGCCAGCAGCTTGGGTCTAGCGGAGAACACCGGGGAGCTGTTTTTT

v_call: TRBV12-3/TRBV12-4
j_call: TRBJ1-6
d_call: .
clone_size: .
cdr3_aa: CASSPGQNSPLHF
cdr3_nt: TGTGCCAGCAGCCCCGGACAGAATTCACCCCTCCACTTT

v_call: TRBV6-2/TRBV6-3
j_call: TRBJ2-2
d_call: TRBD2
clone_size: few
cdr3_aa: CASSLLAGGLGELFF
cdr3_nt: TGTGCCAGCAGTTTACTAGCGGGAGGACTCGGGGAGCTGTTTTTT

v_call: TRBV5-6
j_call: TRBJ2-7
d_call: TRBD2
clone_size: .
cdr3_aa: CASSFPLAGAYEQYF
cdr3_nt: TGTGCCAGCAGCTTCCCACTAGCGGGAGCCTACGAGCAGTACTTC

v_call: TRBV7-6
j_call: TRBJ2-2
d_call: .
clone_size: few
cdr3_aa: CASSFLGAGELFF
cdr3_nt: TGTGCCAGCAGCTTCTTGGGAGCCGGGGAGCTGTTTTTT

v_call: TRBV20-1
j_call: TRBJ2-4
d_call: .
clone_size: .
cdr3_aa: CSASQGNIQYF
cdr3_nt: TGCAGTGCTAGCCAGGGGAACATTCAGTACTTC